These 29 T cell receptor beta chains were all obtained from the same sample, sequenced in a study of blood T cell repertoires in COVID-19. TCRdb's copy holds only in-frame clones and misses some; the assay was immunoSEQ multiplex PCR. The table has approximately 120,000 clones, roughly 90% seen once. Source material: peripheral blood. The receptor set was obtained from a man aged 50 or older with COVID-19, enrolled during active disease.

The V call is TRBV19, the J call TRBJ1-2, with 11 bases aligning to TRBD1. V dropped 9 bases and J dropped 3; count of bases not matched to a gene: 15. The CDR3 has 17 amino acids. The germline CDR1 and CDR2 sequences are LNHDA and SQIVND (reference sequence). CDR3 sequence reads: CASVPGTGGIGYYGYTF. The CDR3 DNA reads TGTGCCAGCGTACCCGGGACAGGGGGTATAGGGTACTATGGCTACACCTTC. Based on the CDR3 plus reference TRBV19 and TRBJ1-2, the full variable domain is DGGITQSPKYLFRKEGQNVTLSCEQNLNHDAMYWYRQDPGQGLRLIYYSQIVNDFQKGDIAEGYSVSREKKESFPLTVTSAQKNPTAFYLCASVPGTGGIGYYGYTFGSGTRLTVV.

The DNA of the CDR3 is TGTGCCAGTAGCCATTCCGGGCGAACGGAGGGTTCTTACGAGCAGTACTTC. Its protein product is CASSHSGRTEGSYEQYF. This chain joins TRBV19 and TRBJ2-7, with D maybe TRBD2 (6 bases). From germline, CDR1 is LNHDA and CDR2 SQIVND (reference sequence). There are 17 residues in the CDR3. Trimming removed 6 bases at V and 4 bases at J, with 25 bases between.

This rearrangement joins TRBV19 to TRBJ1-2; no definite D call. V shed 10 bases and J shed 7 bases, with 22 bases lying between them. Germline CDR1 is LNHDA and CDR2 is SQIVND (reference sequence). The CDR3 covers 14 residues. The CDR3 region is CATQDTGGSRGYTF. DNA for the CDR3: TGTGCCACGCAAGACACCGGAGGTTCTCGTGGCTACACCTTC.

The chain joins TRBV6-5 to TRBJ2-4; D might be TRBD1 (5 bases). Germline CDR1 and CDR2: MNHEY and SVGAGI. V was pared by 4 bases and J by 3 bases, with 16 bases between. The CDR3 is 16 amino acids. The DNA for the CDR3 is TGTGCCAGCAGTTCTCCCAAGCAGGGTGGCAAAAACATTCAGTACTTC. Protein sequence: CASSSPKQGGKNIQYF.

The chain combines TRBV20-1 with TRBJ1-5; possible D gene TRBD1, 5 bases. Trimming stripped 3 bases from V and 0 bases from J, with 12 bases between. This CDR3 has 15 amino acids. Germline values: CDR1 DFQATT, CDR2 SNEGSKA (reference sequence). The CDR3 sequence: CSASKGWYSNQPQHF. CDR3 nucleotide sequence: TGCAGTGCTAGTAAGGGGTGGTATAGCAATCAGCCCCAGCATTTT.

The chain employs TRBV10-3 and TRBJ2-3; D is ambiguous. The CDR3 covers 15 residues. Trimming stripped 6 bases from V and 2 bases from J, with 15 bases between. Per germline, CDR1 ENHRY and CDR2 SYGVKD. DNA for the CDR3: TGTGCCATCAGCCCTGTGATAGCCGCCACAGATACGCAGTATTTT. The encoded protein is CAISPVIAATDTQYF.

CDR3 residues: CASSRDRSDEQYF. The DNA for the CDR3 is TGTGCCAGCAGCCGGGACAGATCCGACGAGCAGTACTTC. The rearrangement uses TRBV18 and TRBJ2-7; 7 nucleotides match TRBD1. The germline gives CDR1 KGHSH, CDR2 LQKENI. CDR3 size: 13 residues. V trimming: 8 bases; J trimming: 5 bases; junction bases outside the gene matches: 9.

The chain has TRBV5-1 and TRBJ2-1, with 9 bases identical to TRBD1. The CDR3 length is 17 residues. Germline V CDR1 and CDR2: SGHRS, YFSETQ. V lost 2 bases to trimming and J lost 0 bases; unmatched junction nucleotides: 6. This CDR3 reads CASSFSGTGSSYNEQFF. The CDR3 DNA reads as TGCGCCAGCAGCTTCTCCGGGACAGGGAGCTCCTACAATGAGCAGTTCTTC.

This rearrangement joins TRBV6-6 to TRBJ2-7, with 7 bases that match TRBD2. CDR1 MNHNY and CDR2 SVGAGI come from the germline V gene (reference sequence). V trimming: 6 bases; J trimming: 5 bases; junction bases outside the gene matches: 7. The CDR3 loop spans 13 amino acids. CDR3 protein: CASSLRGDHEQYV. CDR3 in DNA: TGTGCCAGCAGCCTCCGGGGGGACCACGAGCAGTACGTC.

This chain connects TRBV28 to TRBJ2-7; D not certain. Germline CDR1 reads MDHEN; CDR2 reads SYDVKM. V shed 6 bases and J shed 2 bases, with 11 bases lying between them. CDR3 length: 13 amino acids. Written as DNA, the CDR3 is TGTGCCAGCAGCCCCGGGTCCCCCTACGAGCAGTACTTC. Amino acid sequence: CASSPGSPYEQYF.

This rearrangement joins TRBV18 to TRBJ2-7; 11 bases match TRBD2. The CDR3 length is 16 residues. Germline CDR1 reads KGHSH; CDR2 reads LQKENI. The V segment lost 3 bases and the J segment 4 bases; nucleotides outside the gene matches: 8. The CDR3 reads CASSPSTSGTYYEQYF. The CDR3 DNA is TGTGCCAGCTCACCGTCGACTAGCGGGACTTATTACGAGCAGTACTTC. The complete variable domain, with remaining parts taken from reference TRBV18 and TRBJ2-7, reads NAGVMQNPRHLVRRRGQEARLRCSPMKGHSHVYWYRQLPEEGLKFMVYLQKENIIDESGMPKERFSAEFPKEGPSILRIQQVVRGDSAAYFCASSPSTSGTYYEQYFGPGTRLTVT.

This chain joins TRBV6-5 and TRBJ1-2, with 7 bases that match TRBD1. This CDR3 comprises 13 residues. The V gene's germline CDR1 is MNHEY and CDR2 SVGAGI. V lost 6 bases, J lost 5 bases, and 6 bases stayed unmatched. The CDR3 region has the DNA TGTGCCAGCAGGTCCGGGACAGCTTATGGCTACACCTTC. This encodes CASRSGTAYGYTF.

This chain links TRBV7-2 with TRBJ2-2; D is perhaps TRBD2 (5 bases). Germline loops: CDR1 SGHTA, CDR2 FQGNSA. V was trimmed by 6 bases and J by 5 bases, leaving 13 bases between them. This CDR3 contains 14 residues. This CDR3 is CASRPLTRTGELFF. For the CDR3, the DNA is TGTGCCAGCAGGCCCTTAACTAGGACCGGGGAGCTGTTTTTT.

The rearrangement links TRBV4-3 to TRBJ2-7, with TRBD1 as a possible D gene (6 bases). Trimming cost V 0 bases and J 3 bases, with 12 bases left between them. The germline CDR1 and CDR2 sequences are LGHNA and YSLEER. The CDR3 consists of 15 residues. The CDR3 reads CASSQDTGSYYEQYF. In nucleotides, the CDR3 is TGCGCCAGCAGCCAAGATACAGGGTCTTACTACGAGCAGTACTTC.

The rearrangement links TRBV21-1 to TRBJ1-5; the table names TRBD1, a call not compared with the DNA. TRBV21-1 is labeled a pseudogene. The CDR3 sequence is 16 residues long. The CDR3 DNA follows: TGTGCCAGCAGCAAAGACCGGCAGGGGGAACGGCAGCCCCAGCATTTT. It yields the protein CASSKDRQGERQPQHF.

The chain uses TRBV24-1 and TRBJ1-5; no firm D call. The CDR3 totals 12 residues. V dropped 8 bases and J dropped 4 bases, with 8 bases sitting between them. Germline V gene sequence: CDR1 KGHDR, CDR2 SFDVKD. The CDR3: CATTRGNQPQHF. For the CDR3, the DNA is TGTGCCACCACGAGAGGGAATCAGCCCCAGCATTTT.

This sequence joins TRBV7-2 and TRBJ1-2; TRBD1 agrees at 7 bases. The length of the CDR3 is 13 residues. Germline V gene data show CDR1 as SGHTA and CDR2 as FQGNSA. V shed 5 bases and J 8 bases; nucleotides not matched to a gene: 8. DNA for the CDR3: TGTGCCAGCAGCCCTACAGGGGCTTGGGGCTACACCTTC. This encodes CASSPTGAWGYTF.

This chain connects TRBV29-1 to TRBJ2-1, with 8 bases matching TRBD2. Germline assignment: CDR1 SQVTM and CDR2 ANQGSEA. V lost 5 bases, J lost 5 bases, and 11 bases stayed unmatched. This CDR3 is 15 amino acids long. The CDR3 loop reads CSVRSGSSRNNEQFF. The CDR3 nucleotides are TGCAGCGTTCGAAGCGGGAGTAGTAGAAACAATGAGCAGTTCTTC.

This chain connects TRBV7-9 to TRBJ2-2; the match to TRBD2 covers 14 bases. The CDR3 spans 16 residues. Germline assignment: CDR1 SEHNR and CDR2 FQNEAQ (reference sequence). With V trimmed by 5 bases and J by 7 bases, 6 bases remained unmatched. CDR3 amino acids: CASSDGTSGSVGELFF. CDR3 DNA: TGTGCCAGCAGCGACGGGACTAGCGGGAGTGTCGGGGAGCTGTTTTTT.

This clone has just one count. The chain combines TRBV4-2 with TRBJ2-7, with 8 bases matching TRBD1. This CDR3 is 16 amino acids long. CDR1 is LGHNA and CDR2 is YNFKEQ in the germline V gene. V lost 1 base to trimming and J lost 2 bases; unmatched junction nucleotides: 7. CDR3 loop: CASSQAGQGLTYEQYF. The CDR3 nucleotides are TGTGCCAGCAGCCAAGCTGGACAGGGACTCACCTACGAGCAGTACTTC.

The chain links TRBV7-2 to TRBJ1-5; TRBD1 is a possible D gene (6 bases). The CDR3 sequence is 16 residues long. CDR1 SGHTA and CDR2 FQGNSA come from the germline V gene. Trimming pared 5 bases from V and 4 bases from J, leaving 18 bases between. The CDR3 here is CASSEQGQIPNQPQHF. CDR3 sequence (DNA): TGTGCCAGCAGCGAGCAAGGACAGATACCGAATCAGCCCCAGCATTTT. Combining the CDR3 with reference TRBV7-2 and TRBJ1-5 gives the whole variable domain GAGVSQSPSNKVTEKGKDVELRCDPISGHTALYWYRQSLGQGLEFLIYFQGNSAPDKSGLPSDRFSAERTGGSVSTLTIQRTQQEDSAVYLCASSEQGQIPNQPQHFGDGTRLSIL.

V gene TRBV9 combines with J gene TRBJ2-6; 14 bases are a match to TRBD2. This CDR3 spans 20 amino acids. Germline loops: CDR1 SGDLS, CDR2 YYNGEE. Unmatched junction bases numbered 13, after V lost 4 bases and J lost 4 bases. CDR3 loop: CASSIPLGTSGSAGANVLTF. In DNA, the CDR3 is TGTGCCAGCAGCATCCCCCTCGGGACTAGCGGGAGCGCCGGGGCCAACGTCCTGACTTTC.

V is TRBV7-3 and J is TRBJ2-3; D is ambiguous. Germline V gene sequence: CDR1 SGHTA, CDR2 FQGTGA. V was clipped by 5 bases and J by 2 bases, with 8 bases between them. The CDR3 has 13 amino acids. The CDR3 is CASSARYTDTQYF. In DNA form, the CDR3 reads TGTGCCAGCAGCGCCCGGTACACAGATACGCAGTATTTT.

This clone showed up just once. V usage is TRBV24-1 and J usage is TRBJ2-7, with TRBD1 identical over 7 bases. The V and J ends lost 3 bases and 6 bases, in that order; junction bases with no gene match: 7. Germline CDR1 is KGHDR and CDR2 is SFDVKD. This CDR3 comprises 14 residues. CDR3 region: CATSDEGQKSEQYF. DNA of the CDR3: TGTGCCACCAGTGATGAGGGACAGAAGTCCGAGCAGTACTTC.

In its sample, this clone was seen a few times. This chain connects TRBV7-9 to TRBJ1-2; TRBD1 matches at 7 bases. This CDR3 has 13 residues. V was pared by 5 bases and J by 4 bases, with 4 bases of the junction left unmatched. CDR1 and CDR2 from the germline V gene are SEHNR and FQNEAQ (reference sequence). CDR3 bases: TGTGCCAGCAGCGCGCGGGACAGCTATGGCTACACCTTC. It yields the protein CASSARDSYGYTF. Full variable domain (remainder filled in from reference TRBV7-9 and TRBJ1-2): DTGVSQNPRHKITKRGQNVTFRCDPISEHNRLYWYRQTLGQGPEFLTYFQNEAQLEKSRLLSDRFSAERPKGSFSTLEIQRTEQGDSAMYLCASSARDSYGYTFGSGTRLTVV.

Written as DNA, the CDR3 is TGTGCCAGCTCACCAGGGCGGAACAGACTTAAAGGGACTAGCGGTCCCCTCGAGCAGTACGTC. This encodes CASSPGRNRLKGTSGPLEQYV. The chain is built from TRBV18 and TRBJ2-7; 11 bases match TRBD2. This CDR3 region has 21 residues. V trimming: 2 bases; J trimming: 6 bases; junction bases outside the gene matches: 24. CDR1 KGHSH and CDR2 LQKENI come from the germline V gene.

This clone has only one observation. This chain uses TRBV27 with TRBJ2-1; no definite D call. The length of the CDR3 is 14 residues. CDR1 is MNHEY and CDR2 is SMNVEV in the germline V gene (reference sequence). The V and J ends lost 7 bases and 0 bases respectively, with 10 bases between them. The CDR3 bases are TGTGCCAGCAACCCGACATACTCCTACAATGAGCAGTTCTTC. Its protein product is CASNPTYSYNEQFF.

The gene calls are TRBV4-2 and TRBJ2-7; 9 nucleotides line up with TRBD2. Losses at the gene ends were 4 bases for V and 0 bases for J; bases not matched to a gene: 1. This CDR3 has 14 residues. The germline gives CDR1 LGHNA, CDR2 YNFKEQ. Here the CDR3 DNA reads TGTGCCAGCAGCCGTAGCGGGAGCTCCTACGAGCAGTACTTC. This encodes CASSRSGSSYEQYF.

This clone occurred once. CDR3 sequence: CASSKAITGAEETQYF. DNA of the CDR3: TGTGCCAGCAGCAAAGCTATTACAGGGGCAGAAGAGACCCAGTACTTC. This chain connects TRBV21-1 to TRBJ2-5; the table's D call TRBD1 went unverified against the DNA. TRBV21-1 is a documented pseudogene. This CDR3 is built from 16 residues.